What follows describes a single T cell receptor (beta chain). This sample was taken from a study of blood T cell repertoires in COVID-19. Study as a whole: Acute and convalescent COVID-19 specimens originated in the United States, Italy and Spain.

The germline gives CDR1 SGHAT, CDR2 FQNNGV. CDR3 size: 15 residues. V shed 2 bases, J shed 5 bases, and the junction held 4 bases outside the gene matches. In the authors' workflow: For nucleated cells, counts were estimated from reference gene primer amplification. Sequencing was performed with immunoSEQ multiplex PCR; in TCRdb, only in-frame clones are kept and a portion is missing. Clone size and the V and J calls come from that table; the DNA yielded D and trimming. The table has under 250,000 clones, approximately 91% seen once. The clonotype was recovered from a woman in her sixties or seventies with acute or convalescent COVID-19. The sequencing sample was made of peripheral blood. This chain connects TRBV11-2 to TRBJ2-2; 8 nucleotides agree with TRBD2. CDR3 region: CASSLQTSGTGELFF. The CDR3 nucleotides are TGTGCCAGCAGCTTACAAACTAGCGGTACCGGGGAGCTGTTTTTT.